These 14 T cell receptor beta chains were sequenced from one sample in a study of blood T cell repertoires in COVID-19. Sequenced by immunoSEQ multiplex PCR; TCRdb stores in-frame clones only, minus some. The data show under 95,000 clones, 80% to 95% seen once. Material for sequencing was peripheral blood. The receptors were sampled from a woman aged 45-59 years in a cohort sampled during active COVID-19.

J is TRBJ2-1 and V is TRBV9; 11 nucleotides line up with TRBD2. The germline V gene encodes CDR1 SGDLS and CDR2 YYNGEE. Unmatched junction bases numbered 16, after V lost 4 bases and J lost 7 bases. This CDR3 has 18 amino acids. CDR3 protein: CASSTNTRLAGLSNEQFF. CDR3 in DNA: TGTGCCAGCAGCACCAACACCCGACTAGCGGGACTCTCGAATGAGCAGTTCTTC. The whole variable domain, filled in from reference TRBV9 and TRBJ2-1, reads DSGVTQTPKHLITATGQRVTLRCSPRSGDLSVYWYQQSLDQGLQFLIQYYNGEERAKGNILERFSAQQFPDLHSELNLSSLELGDSALYFCASSTNTRLAGLSNEQFFGPGTRLTVL.

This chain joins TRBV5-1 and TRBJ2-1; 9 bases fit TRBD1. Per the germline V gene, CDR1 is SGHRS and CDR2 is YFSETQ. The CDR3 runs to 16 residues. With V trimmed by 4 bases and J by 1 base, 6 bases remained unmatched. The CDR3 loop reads CASSQQGAISYNEQFF. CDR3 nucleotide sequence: TGCGCCAGCAGCCAACAGGGGGCGATTTCCTACAATGAGCAGTTCTTC. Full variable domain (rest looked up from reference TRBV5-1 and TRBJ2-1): KAGVTQTPRYLIKTRGQQVTLSCSPISGHRSVSWYQQTPGQGLQFLFEYFSETQRNKGNFPGRFSGRQFSNSRSEMNVSTLELGDSALYLCASSQQGAISYNEQFFGPGTRLTVL.

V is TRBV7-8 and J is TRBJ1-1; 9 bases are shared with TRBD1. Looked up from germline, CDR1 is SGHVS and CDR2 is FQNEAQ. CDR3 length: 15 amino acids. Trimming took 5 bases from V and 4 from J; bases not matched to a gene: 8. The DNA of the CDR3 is TGTGCCAGCAGCCAGAGACAGGGGGAGGGCACTGAAGCTTTCTTT. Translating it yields CASSQRQGEGTEAFF.

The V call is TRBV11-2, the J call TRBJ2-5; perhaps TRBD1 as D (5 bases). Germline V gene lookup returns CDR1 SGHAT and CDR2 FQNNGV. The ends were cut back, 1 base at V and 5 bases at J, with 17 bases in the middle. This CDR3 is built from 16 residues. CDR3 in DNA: TGTGCCAGCAGCTTAGTTGGATTCAGTCCAGGGGAGACCCAGTACTTC. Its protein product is CASSLVGFSPGETQYF.

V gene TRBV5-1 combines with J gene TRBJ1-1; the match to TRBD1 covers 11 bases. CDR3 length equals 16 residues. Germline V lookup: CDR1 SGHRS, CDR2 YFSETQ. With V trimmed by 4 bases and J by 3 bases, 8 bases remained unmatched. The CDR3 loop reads CASSGFPGQGDTEAFF. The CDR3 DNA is TGCGCCAGCAGCGGTTTTCCGGGACAGGGGGACACTGAAGCTTTCTTT.

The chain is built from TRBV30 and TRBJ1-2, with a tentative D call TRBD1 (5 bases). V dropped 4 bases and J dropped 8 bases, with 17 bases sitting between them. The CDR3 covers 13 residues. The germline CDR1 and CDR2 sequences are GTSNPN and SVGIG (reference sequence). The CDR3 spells CAWNRNRDDGYTF. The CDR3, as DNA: TGTGCCTGGAACAGGAACAGAGATGACGGCTACACCTTC.

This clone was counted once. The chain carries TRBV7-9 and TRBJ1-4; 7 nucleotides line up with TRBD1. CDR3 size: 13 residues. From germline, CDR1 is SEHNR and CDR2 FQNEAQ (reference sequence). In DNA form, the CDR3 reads TGTGCTAGTGAGGGGGCAGGATCGAAAAAACTGTTTTTT. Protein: CASEGAGSKKLFF. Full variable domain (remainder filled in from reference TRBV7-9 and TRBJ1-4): DTGVSQNPRHKITKRGQNVTFRCDPISEHNRLYWYRQTLGQGPEFLTYFQNEAQLEKSRLLSDRFSAERPKGSFSTLEIQRTEQGDSAMYLCASEGAGSKKLFFGSGTQLSVL.

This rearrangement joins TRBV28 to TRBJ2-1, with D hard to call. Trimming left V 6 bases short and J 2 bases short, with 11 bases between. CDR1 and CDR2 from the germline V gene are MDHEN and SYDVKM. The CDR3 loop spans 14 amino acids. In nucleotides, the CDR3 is TGTGCCAGCAGCTATACGGAGCCCTACAATGAGCAGTTCTTC. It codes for CASSYTEPYNEQFF.

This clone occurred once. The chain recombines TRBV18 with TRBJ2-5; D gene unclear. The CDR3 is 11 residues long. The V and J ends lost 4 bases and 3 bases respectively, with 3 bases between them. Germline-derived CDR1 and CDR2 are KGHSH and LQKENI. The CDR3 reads CASSREETQYF. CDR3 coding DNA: TGTGCCAGCTCACGAGAAGAGACCCAGTACTTC.

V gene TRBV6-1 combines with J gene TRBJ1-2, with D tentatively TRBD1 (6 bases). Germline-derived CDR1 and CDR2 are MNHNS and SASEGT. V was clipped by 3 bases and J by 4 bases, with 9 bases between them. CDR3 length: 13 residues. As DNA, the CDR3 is TGTGCCAGCAGTGACAAAGGGGGCTATGGCTACACCTTC. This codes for CASSDKGGYGYTF.

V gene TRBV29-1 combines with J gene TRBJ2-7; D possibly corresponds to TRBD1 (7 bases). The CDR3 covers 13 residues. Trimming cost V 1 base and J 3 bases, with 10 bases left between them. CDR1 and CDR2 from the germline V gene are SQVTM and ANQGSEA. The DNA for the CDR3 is TGCAGCGTTGAAGGCAGGGGGGACTACGAGCAGTACTTC. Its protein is CSVEGRGDYEQYF.

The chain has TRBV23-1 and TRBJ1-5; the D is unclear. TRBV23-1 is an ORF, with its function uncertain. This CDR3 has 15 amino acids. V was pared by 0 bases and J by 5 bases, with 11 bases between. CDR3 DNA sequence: TGCGCCAGCAGTCAATCGCGACACCTTCATCAGCCCCAGCATTTT. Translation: CASSQSRHLHQPQHF.

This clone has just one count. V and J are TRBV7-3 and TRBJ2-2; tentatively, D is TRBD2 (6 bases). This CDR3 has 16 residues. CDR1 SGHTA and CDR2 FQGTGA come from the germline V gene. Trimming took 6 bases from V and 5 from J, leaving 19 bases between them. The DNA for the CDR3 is TGTGCCAGCAGGCGGGGCCGGGACCAAGAAACCGGGGAGCTGTTTTTT. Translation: CASRRGRDQETGELFF.

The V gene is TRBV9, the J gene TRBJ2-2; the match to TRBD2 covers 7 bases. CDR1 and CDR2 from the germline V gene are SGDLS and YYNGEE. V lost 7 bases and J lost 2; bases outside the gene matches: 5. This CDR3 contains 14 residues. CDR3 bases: TGTGCCAGCGCGGAGCGGGGCAACACCGGGGAGCTGTTTTTT. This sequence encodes CASAERGNTGELFF.